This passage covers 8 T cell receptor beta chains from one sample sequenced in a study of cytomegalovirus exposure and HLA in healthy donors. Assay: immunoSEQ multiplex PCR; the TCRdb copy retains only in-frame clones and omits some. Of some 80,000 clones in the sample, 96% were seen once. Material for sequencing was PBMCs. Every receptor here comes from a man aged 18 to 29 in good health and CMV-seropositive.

The CDR3 DNA sequence: TGCGCCAGCAGCCAAAAGCCGCGGCCATCTAACACTGAAGCTTTCTTT. Translated, it gives CASSQKPRPSNTEAFF. The chain carries TRBV5-1 and TRBJ1-1; D uncertain. The CDR3 length is 16 residues. Germline V gene sequence: CDR1 SGHRS, CDR2 YFSETQ. Deletions cut 4 bases from V and 2 bases from J, with 18 bases between.

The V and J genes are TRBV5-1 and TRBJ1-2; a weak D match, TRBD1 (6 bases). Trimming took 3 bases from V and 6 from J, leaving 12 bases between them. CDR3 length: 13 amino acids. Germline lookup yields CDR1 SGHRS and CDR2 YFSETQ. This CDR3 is CASSSAGENGYTF. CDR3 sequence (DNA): TGCGCCAGCAGCTCGGCAGGGGAAAATGGCTACACCTTC.

The CDR3 here is CASSFRGGASSYNEQFF. The CDR3 coding sequence is TGTGCCAGTAGTTTCCGCGGGGGGGCTAGCTCCTACAATGAGCAGTTCTTC. V gene TRBV19 combines with J gene TRBJ2-1, with 9 bases fitting TRBD2. The junction had 8 bases not matched to a gene; V was cut back by 5 bases and J by 0 bases. Germline loops: CDR1 LNHDA, CDR2 SQIVND (reference sequence). The CDR3 totals 17 residues.

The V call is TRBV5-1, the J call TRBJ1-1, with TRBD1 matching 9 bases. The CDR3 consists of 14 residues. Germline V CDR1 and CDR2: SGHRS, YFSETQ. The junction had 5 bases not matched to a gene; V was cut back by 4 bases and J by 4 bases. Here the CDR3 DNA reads TGCGCCAGCAGCGGGACAGGGAAGGCCACTGAAGCTTTCTTT. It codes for CASSGTGKATEAFF.

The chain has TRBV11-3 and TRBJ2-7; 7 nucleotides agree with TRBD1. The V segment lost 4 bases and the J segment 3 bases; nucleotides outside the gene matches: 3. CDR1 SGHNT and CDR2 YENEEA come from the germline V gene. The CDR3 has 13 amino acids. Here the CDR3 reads CASSSRDSYEQYF. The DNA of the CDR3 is TGTGCCAGCAGCTCTCGGGACAGCTACGAGCAGTACTTC. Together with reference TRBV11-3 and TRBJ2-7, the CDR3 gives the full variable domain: EAGVVQSPRYKIIEKKQPVAFWCNPISGHNTLYWYLQNLGQGPELLIRYENEEAVDDSQLPKDRFSAERLKGVDSTLKIQPAELGDSAVYLCASSSRDSYEQYFGPGTRLTVT.

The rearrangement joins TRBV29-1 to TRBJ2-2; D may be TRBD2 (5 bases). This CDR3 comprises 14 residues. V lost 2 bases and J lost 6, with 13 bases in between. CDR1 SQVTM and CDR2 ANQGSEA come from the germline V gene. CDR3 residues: CSVEMWPGSGELFF. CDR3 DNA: TGCAGCGTTGAAATGTGGCCGGGGTCCGGGGAGCTGTTTTTT.

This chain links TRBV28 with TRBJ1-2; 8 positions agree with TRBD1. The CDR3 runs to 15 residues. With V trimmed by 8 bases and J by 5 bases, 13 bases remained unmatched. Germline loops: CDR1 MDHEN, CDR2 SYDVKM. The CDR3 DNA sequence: TGTGCCAGCGCGCGTAGGGCAGGGGGCGATTATGGCTACACCTTC. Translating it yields CASARRAGGDYGYTF.

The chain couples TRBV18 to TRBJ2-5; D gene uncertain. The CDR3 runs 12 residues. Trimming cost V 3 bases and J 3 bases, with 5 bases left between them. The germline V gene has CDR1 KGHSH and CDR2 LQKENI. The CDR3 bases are TGTGCCAGCTCACCGGCAGAAGAGACCCAGTACTTC. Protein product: CASSPAEETQYF.